This T cell receptor beta chain was found in a study of PD-1 blockade in classical Hodgkin lymphoma. Study-wide results and caveats: Reports indicated that newly diagnosed patients had lower baseline TCR diversity than healthy donors did.

Every patient experienced relapse after autologous stem cell transplantation, and brentuximab vedotin exposure varied. A remark on this clone: Its antigen is undetermined.

Trimming removed 5 bases at V and 5 bases at J, with 18 bases between. Germline-derived CDR1 and CDR2 are SNHLY and FYNNEI. The CDR3 length is 15 residues. Profiling relied on immunoSEQ multiplex PCR, and the TCRdb table lists in-frame clones only, not all of them. Among more than 30,000 clones, 82% were seen once, and the ten largest hold 30% to 35%. The chain combines TRBV2 with TRBJ1-1, with D perhaps matching TRBD1 (5 bases). This receptor was obtained from a human donor with classical Hodgkin lymphoma. The source material was peripheral blood mononuclear cells (PBMCs), sampled at baseline. CDR3 sequence: CASSPRSAGQTEAFF. Here the CDR3 DNA reads TGTGCCAGCAGTCCTCGGTCGGCAGGGCAAACTGAAGCTTTCTTT.